Listed below are T cell receptor beta chains from one sample, sequenced in a study of T cell responses to AZD1222 COVID-19 vaccine. Libraries were prepared by immunoSEQ multiplex PCR; TCRdb keeps only in-frame clonotypes and omits some of them. The sample has 95,000 to 150,000 clones, around 90% seen once. This specimen was peripheral blood, taken on day 0 of AZD1222 vaccination. Receptors originate from an adult in good health. Both conserved end residues are part of each CDR3. The D gene is left open where the match is weak. Some rows have no size entry. The others give once, few or many, or a class for an expanded clone.

>TRBV5-1|TRBJ2-5|TRBD1|once
TGCGCCAGCAGCGCAAGGACAGGCAACCAAGAGACCCAGTACTTC
CASSARTGNQETQYF
>TRBV3-1/TRBV3-2|TRBJ2-2|NA|NA
TGTGCCAGCAGCCAAATAACCGGGGAGCTGTTTTTT
CASSQITGELFF
>TRBV6-5|TRBJ2-2|NA|NA
TGTGCCAGCCACAGCTCCCTTACTGGGGAGCTGTTTTTT
CASHSSLTGELFF
>TRBV3-1/TRBV3-2|TRBJ2-7|TRBD2|NA
TGTGCCAGCAGCCAAGGCTCGGGACTAGCGGGAGAATTCTACGAGCAGTACTTC
CASSQGSGLAGEFYEQYF
>TRBV27|TRBJ1-2|NA|once
TGTGCCAGCAGTTTATCACCAGGGCTACACTATGGCTACACCTTC
CASSLSPGLHYGYTF
>TRBV6-2/TRBV6-3|TRBJ2-7|TRBD2|NA
TGTGCCAGCAGCCTAAGACTAGCGGGCTACGAGCAGTACTTC
CASSLRLAGYEQYF
>TRBV19|TRBJ1-5|NA|NA
TGTGCCAGTAGTATCGACCAAGACCCCTATAGCAATCAGCCCCAGCATTTT
CASSIDQDPYSNQPQHF
>TRBV4-2|TRBJ2-3|TRBD2|few
TGTGCCAGCAGCCAAGTCGCGGGGGGGCATAGAGATACGCAGTATTTT
CASSQVAGGHRDTQYF
>TRBV2|TRBJ2-7|TRBD2|NA
TGTGCCAGCAGTGGGACTAGCGGGGCCGGCGAGCAGTACTTC
CASSGTSGAGEQYF
>TRBV6-5|TRBJ2-3|TRBD2|few
TGTGCCACGGCGGGGGGGCCAACGTATACGCAGTATTTT
CATAGGPTYTQYF
>TRBV7-9|TRBJ1-2|TRBD1|NA
TGTGCCAGCAGCTCCACGGAGGGACAGCGAAACTGGGGCTATGGCTACACCTTC
CASSSTEGQRNWGYGYTF
>TRBV7-9|TRBJ2-5|NA|NA
TGTGCCAGCAGCTTAGTTGTAGCCCAAGAGACCCAGTACTTC
CASSLVVAQETQYF
>TRBV4-1|TRBJ2-3|NA|NA
TGCGCCAGCAGCCCGGTGGGGTCCTACACAGATACGCAGTATTTT
CASSPVGSYTDTQYF
>TRBV10-3|TRBJ2-4|TRBD2|NA
TGTGCCACCAGAAATAGCGGGGGATTGGACAAAAACATTCAGTACTTC
CATRNSGGLDKNIQYF
>TRBV4-2|TRBJ1-1|NA|NA
TGTGCCAGCAGCCAAGATCCGCAGGGTACGACTGAAGCTTTCTTT
CASSQDPQGTTEAFF
>TRBV6-5|TRBJ2-7|NA|NA
TGTGCCAGCGTTAAAAACTACGAGCAGTACTTC
CASVKNYEQYF
>TRBV6-2/TRBV6-3|TRBJ2-7|TRBD1|NA
TGTGCCAGCAGTTACTACAGACAGGGGAGTTACGAGCAGTACTTC
CASSYYRQGSYEQYF
>TRBV30|TRBJ1-6|TRBD1|once
TGTGCCTGGACCGTACCAGGGGGGTATAATTCACCCCTCCACTTT
CAWTVPGGYNSPLHF
>TRBV10-3|TRBJ1-2|NA|NA
TGTGCCATCAACCCCAGCGGGTGGGGAGAAGGCTACACCTTC
CAINPSGWGEGYTF
>TRBV5-6|TRBJ2-3|NA|NA
TGTGCCAGCAGCTTTGAGGCTAGCGCGTCAGATACGCAGTATTTT
CASSFEASASDTQYF
>TRBV20-1|TRBJ1-2|NA|NA
TGCAGTGCTAGTAGGGGGGGGAGAGGGAACTATGGCTACACCTTC
CSASRGGRGNYGYTF
>TRBV4-1|TRBJ1-4|NA|NA
TGCGCCAGCAGCCAGGCCGACCGTGATGTTGGAAAACTGTTTTTT
CASSQADRDVGKLFF
>TRBV15|TRBJ1-2|TRBD1|NA
TGTGCCACCAGCAGAAACCTGGGACAGCAGTTCCTTTATGGCTACACCTTC
CATSRNLGQQFLYGYTF
>TRBV10-3|TRBJ1-1|NA|NA
TGTGCCATCAGAACGGAGGGTGTGAACACTGAAGCTTTCTTT
CAIRTEGVNTEAFF
>TRBV30|TRBJ2-7|NA|once
TGTGCCTGGAGTGTACGCGGGAACTTCCCCTACGAGCAGTACTTC
CAWSVRGNFPYEQYF
>TRBV29-1|TRBJ1-2|NA|NA
TGCAGCGCGACCCAAGGAGACAGTAACTATGGCTACACCTTC
CSATQGDSNYGYTF
>TRBV6-1|TRBJ1-5|TRBD1|NA
TGTGCCAGCAGTGAAAGGAGGACAGGGGGGTATCAGCCCCAGCATTTT
CASSERRTGGYQPQHF
>TRBV2|TRBJ1-1|NA|NA
TGTGCCAGCAGTGTGCAGGGAGGTGACACTGAAGCTTTCTTT
CASSVQGGDTEAFF